The 22 T cell receptor beta chains below were found in one sample sequenced in a study of blood T cells in healthy people across ages. Primers used in a second PCR of about 6 to 12 cycles were a sample-barcoded 5' primer and a J-beta primer mix. TCRdb re-derived calls from the 5' RACE reads in MiXCR, one entry per CDR3 protein. Of hundreds of thousands of distinct CDR3 sequences in the sample, 52% were seen once. The sequencing input was blood. These TCRs come from a woman at least 80 years old in good health.

This chain uses TRBV29-1 with TRBJ1-1, with D maybe TRBD1 (5 bases). The V end lost 6 bases, the J end lost 2 bases, and 13 bases lay between the germline ends. The CDR3 has 13 residues. Germline V gives CDR1 SQVTM, CDR2 ANQGSEA. The CDR3 is CSVVQGGNTEAFF. The CDR3 coding sequence is TGCAGCGTAGTCCAGGGAGGTAACACTGAAGCTTTCTTT.

This chain uses TRBV5-1 with TRBJ2-7; 10 bases agree with TRBD1. The CDR3 sequence is 14 residues long. The V gene end was trimmed by 7 bases and the J gene end by 0 bases; junction bases not matched to a gene: 4. The germline V gene encodes CDR1 SGHRS and CDR2 YFSETQ. The DNA of the CDR3 is TGCGCCAGCTCCGGGACAGGGGACTCCTACGAGCAGTACTTC. It encodes CASSGTGDSYEQYF.

The DNA of the CDR3 is TGCAGCGTTGAACTTACCTTAGCAGGGAAAAGATACGAGCAGTACTTC. Translated: CSVELTLAGKRYEQYF. This rearrangement joins TRBV29-1 to TRBJ2-4; D is possibly TRBD1 (5 bases). The J call is doubtful: the DNA matches TRBJ2-7 better. This CDR3 region has 16 residues. Looked up from germline, CDR1 is SQVTM and CDR2 is ANQGSEA.

The V call is TRBV20-1, the J call TRBJ2-5; 7 bases map to TRBD1. The end of the DNA aligns better with TRBJ2-7, so the J call may be wrong. CDR3 size: 15 residues. CDR1 DFQATT and CDR2 SNEGSKA come from the germline V gene (reference sequence). CDR3 nucleotide sequence: TGCAGTGCCGATATCGGGACAGATCTCCCCTACGAGCAGTACTTC. Its translation is CSADIGTDLPYEQYF.

This clonotype was recorded once. The chain is built from TRBV7-7 and TRBJ2-5, with D tentatively TRBD1 (6 bases). The CDR3 consists of 12 residues. Germline values: CDR1 SSHAT, CDR2 FNYEAQ (reference sequence). The CDR3 loop reads CASLGQQETQYF. In DNA form, the CDR3 reads TGTGCTAGCTTAGGACAGCAAGAGACCCAGTACTTC.

The V call is TRBV4-1, the J call TRBJ2-5, with TRBD1 identical over 7 bases. The germline V gene encodes CDR1 MGHRA and CDR2 YSYEKL. Trimming removed 6 bases from V and 4 bases from J; junction bases left unmatched: 2. CDR3 size: 12 residues. CDR3 sequence: CASRGQSETQYF. The CDR3 DNA sequence: TGCGCCAGCAGGGGACAGTCAGAGACCCAGTACTTC.

The chain has TRBV6-2 or TRBV6-3 and TRBJ2-3; D is uncertain. V lost 5 bases and J 2 bases, leaving 8 bases between the germline ends. The CDR3 consists of 13 residues. From germline, CDR1 is MNHEY and CDR2 SVGEGT. CDR3 region: CASSAPLTDTQYF. CDR3 nucleotides: TGTGCCAGCAGTGCGCCCCTCACAGATACGCAGTATTTT.

This clonotype has more than one count but fewer than ten. This CDR3 reads CSVPAGAGGDTQYF. The CDR3 DNA sequence: TGCAGCGTTCCAGCGGGGGCGGGGGGAGATACGCAGTATTTT. The chain links TRBV29-1 to TRBJ2-3; 8 bases match TRBD2. The V and J ends lost 5 bases and 5 bases, in that order; junction bases with no gene match: 9. CDR3 length: 14 residues. Germline CDR1 reads SQVTM; CDR2 reads ANQGSEA.

On this clonotype: A clone one base away is much larger, so this may be a read error. In nucleotides, the CDR3 is TGTGCCAGCCAGGGGACTAGCGGGGGCGGGAATGAGCAGTACTTC. Residues: CASQGTSGGGNEQYF. The rearrangement uses TRBV6-6 and TRBJ2-7; TRBD2 aligns across 14 bases. This CDR3 spans 15 amino acids. The germline V gene encodes CDR1 MNHNY and CDR2 SVGAGI (reference sequence). The junction had 10 bases not matched to a gene; V was cut back by 8 bases and J by 7 bases.

This clonotype was counted between two and nine times. The chain combines TRBV4-2 with TRBJ2-1; possible D gene TRBD2, 6 bases. The V end lost 0 bases, the J end lost 0 bases, and 12 bases lay between the germline ends. The CDR3 is made up of 17 amino acids. The germline V gene encodes CDR1 LGHNA and CDR2 YNFKEQ. CDR3 coding DNA: TGTGCCAGCAGCCAAGACAGGACTATCGTCTCCTACAATGAGCAGTTCTTC. Translated, it gives CASSQDRTIVSYNEQFF.

The V call is TRBV3-1, the J call TRBJ1-3; D is undetermined. The CDR3 has 14 amino acids. V was pared by 3 bases and J by 0 bases, with 6 bases between. The germline V gene has CDR1 LGHDT and CDR2 YNNKEL (reference sequence). The CDR3 sequence is CASSHGSSGNTIYF. CDR3 in DNA: TGTGCCAGCAGCCACGGCAGCTCTGGAAACACCATATATTTT.

Concerning this clonotype: A much larger clone differs by one base, so this may be a read error. The rearrangement links TRBV29-1 to TRBJ2-1, with D perhaps matching TRBD1 (5 bases). This CDR3 has 14 residues. The germline gives CDR1 SQVTM, CDR2 ANQGSEA. DNA of the CDR3: TGCAGCGTAGGGGCATCGACACCCTACAATGAGCGGTTCTTC. Its translation: CSVGASTPYNERFF.

The gene calls are TRBV4-3 and TRBJ2-2; tentatively, D is TRBD2 (5 bases). CDR1 is LGHNA, CDR2 YSLEER, per germline. The CDR3 is 17 residues long. The V end was cut by 0 bases, the J end by 2 bases, with 13 bases between. CDR3 DNA sequence: TGCGCCAGCAGCCAAGATCTTGCTAGCTCAAACACCGGGGAGCTGTTTTTT. It is translated as CASSQDLASSNTGELFF.

The chain is built from TRBV5-1 and TRBJ2-7, with D unresolved. CDR3 size: 12 residues. Trimming pared 4 bases from V and 7 bases from J, leaving 12 bases between. Germline-derived CDR1 and CDR2 are SGHRS and YFSETQ. CDR3 in DNA: TGCGCCAGCAGCCGAGATAGAAATGAGCAGTACTTC. Its translation: CASSRDRNEQYF.

The V call is TRBV7-2, the J call TRBJ2-7; tentatively, D is TRBD2 (6 bases). The J call is uncertain, as TRBJ2-4 better fits the DNA end. Germline CDR1 reads SGHTA; CDR2 reads FQGNSA. The CDR3 extends over 16 amino acids. Written as DNA, the CDR3 is TGTGCCAGCAGCCTAGTTATCGGGGGAAGCAAAAACATTCAGTACTTC. The encoded protein is CASSLVIGGSKNIQYF.

The J gene is TRBJ1-4, the V gene TRBV27; no definite D call. The CDR3 is made up of 13 amino acids. Germline CDR1 reads MNHEY; CDR2 reads SMNVEV (reference sequence). V was clipped by 6 bases and J by 8 bases, with 13 bases between them. The CDR3 DNA is TGTGCCAGCAGAAACCGGGCCAGCGAAAAACTGTTTTTT. Encoded protein: CASRNRASEKLFF.

This clonotype was counted only a few times. The CDR3 region is CARRTGGTLAFF. CDR3 bases: TGTGCCCGCCGTACGGGGGGAACCCTAGCTTTCTTT. The chain uses TRBV30 and TRBJ1-1, with D maybe TRBD1 (5 bases). The CDR3 totals 12 residues. The ends were cut back, 8 bases at V and 10 bases at J, with 20 bases in the middle. Germline lookup yields CDR1 GTSNPN and CDR2 SVGIG (reference sequence). The variable domain in full, with the rest retrieved from reference TRBV30 and TRBJ1-1, is SQTIHQWPATLVQPVGSPLSLECTVEGTSNPNLYWYRQAAGRGLQLLFYSVGIGQISSEVPQNLSASRPQDRQFILSSKKLLLSDSGFYLCARRTGGTLAFFGQGTRLTVV.

This chain uses TRBV4-1 with TRBJ2-1, with 11 bases fitting TRBD2. Trimming took 0 bases from V and 8 from J; bases not matched to a gene: 6. This CDR3 is built from 16 residues. CDR1 is MGHRA, CDR2 YSYEKL, per germline. CDR3 bases: TGCGCCAGCAGCCAAGACCTAGCGGGAGGTGGACATGAGCAGTTCTTC. Translation gives CASSQDLAGGGHEQFF.

Here the CDR3 DNA reads TGTGCCAGCAGCCACCTCGGGACAGGGGTTAGTGAGACGCAGTATTTT. Protein: CASSHLGTGVSETQYF. The chain carries TRBV3-1 and TRBJ2-3, with TRBD1 matching 10 bases. Trimming cost V 3 bases and J 9 bases; bases outside gene matches: 12. Germline V gene sequence: CDR1 LGHDT, CDR2 YNNKEL (reference sequence). CDR3 length: 16 residues.

This chain uses TRBV18 with TRBJ2-5; a weak D match, TRBD1 (6 bases). In germline, CDR1 is KGHSH, CDR2 LQKENI. The V end was cut by 3 bases, the J end by 4 bases, with 12 bases between. CDR3 length equals 14 residues. The CDR3 reads CASSPVTGRETQYF. The DNA for the CDR3 is TGTGCCAGCTCACCCGTAACAGGGAGAGAGACCCAGTACTTC.

This clonotype was seen many times. The rearrangement uses TRBV12-3 or TRBV12-4 and TRBJ2-1; D could derive from TRBD1 or TRBD2 (6 bases each). The CDR3 is 15 amino acids. V lost 6 bases, J lost 7 bases, and 19 bases lay in between. CDR3 in amino acids: CASRGVGGSGNEQFF. In nucleotides, the CDR3 is TGTGCCAGCAGGGGGGTCGGGGGCAGCGGGAATGAGCAGTTCTTC.

V and J are TRBV6-1 and TRBJ1-2, with 8 bases identical to TRBD1. The CDR3 totals 15 residues. Germline-derived CDR1 and CDR2 are MNHNS and SASEGT. With 6 bases clipped from V and 4 bases from J, the junction kept 10 bases outside the gene matches. CDR3 DNA: TGTGCCAGCAGCGTGGACAGGGAGAGAAGCTATGGCTACACCTTC. Amino acids: CASSVDRERSYGYTF.